Presented here are 4 T cell receptor beta chains from one specimen sequenced in a study of blood T cells in healthy people across ages. Using a J-beta primer mix together with a sample-barcoded 5' primer, a second PCR was run for roughly 7 to 11 cycles. TCRdb reprocessed the 5' RACE reads with MiXCR, giving one entry per CDR3 protein. Found here are some 900,000 distinct CDR3 sequences, roughly 48% of them singletons; the top ten hold about an eighth. Sequencing was carried out using blood. The receptors were sampled from a man aged 30-40 years in good health.

J is TRBJ2-2 and V is TRBV7-2, with 8 bases fitting TRBD2. With V trimmed by 1 base and J by 3 bases, 4 bases remained unmatched. Germline V gives CDR1 SGHTA, CDR2 FQGNSA. This CDR3 spans 16 amino acids. The CDR3 DNA follows: TGTGCCAGCAGCTTAGGCGGCGGGAGGTACACCGGGGAGCTGTTTTTT. It translates to CASSLGGGRYTGELFF.

In nucleotides, the CDR3 is TGTGCCAGCAGCGTAACAGATTATAATTCACCCCTCCACTTT. It yields the protein CASSVTDYNSPLHF. V usage is TRBV9 and J usage is TRBJ1-6, with D hard to call. Germline V gene lookup returns CDR1 SGDLS and CDR2 YYNGEE. The ends were cut back, 1 base at V and 4 bases at J, with 6 bases in the middle. The CDR3 covers 14 residues.

This chain joins TRBV20-1 and TRBJ1-1; no clear D gene. V was pared by 0 bases and J by 1 base, with 15 bases between. The V gene's germline CDR1 is DFQATT and CDR2 SNEGSKA (reference sequence). The CDR3 consists of 16 residues. The CDR3 DNA reads as TGCAGTGCTAGAGATGGCGGCGGGCGAGGGAACACTGAAGCTTTCTTT. Its translation is CSARDGGGRGNTEAFF.

Turning to this clonotype: A much larger clone differs by one base, so this may be a read error. The chain has TRBV2 and TRBJ1-1; D is unresolved. CDR3 length: 13 amino acids. Trimming took 0 bases from V and 0 from J, leaving 2 bases between them. Germline CDR1 is SNHLY and CDR2 is FYNNEI. CDR3 coding DNA: TGTGCCAGCAGTGAAGCAGTGAACACTGAAGCTTTCTTT. As protein: CASSEAVNTEAFF.